Listed below are T cell receptor beta chains from one sample, sequenced in a study of blood T cell repertoires in COVID-19. Measured with immunoSEQ multiplex PCR; TCRdb has only the in-frame clones, and not every one. Of roughly 230,000 clones in the sample, about 80% were seen once. The sequenced sample consisted of peripheral blood. These receptors were obtained from a middle-aged man with active or convalescent COVID-19. The CDR3 runs from the conserved cysteine through the conserved F or W. The order of the fields is CDR3 DNA, CDR3 protein, D gene, clone size, V gene, J gene. The D gene is left open where the match is weak. Clone size, where shown, is once, few, many, or a class for clones that have expanded.

TGTGCCAGCAGCACGGACAGGGGAGAGACCCAGTACTTC	CASSTDRGETQYF	TRBD1	NA	TRBV5-4	TRBJ2-5
TGCGCCAGCAGCTTGTTAGGGGGCCGCTCTGGGGCCAACGTCCTGACTTTC	CASSLLGGRSGANVLTF	TRBD1	NA	TRBV5-1	TRBJ2-6
TGTGCCAGCACCACAACTAGCGGGGGGGCCCTTGAGCAGTTCTTC	CASTTTSGGALEQFF	TRBD2	NA	TRBV3-1/TRBV3-2	TRBJ2-1
TGTGCCAGCAGCTTAGGCGCTAAAGAGACCCAGTACTTC	CASSLGAKETQYF	NA	NA	TRBV7-9	TRBJ2-5
TGTGCCAGCAGCCACCGGGACAGGGTGGATCGCTATGGCTACACCTTC	CASSHRDRVDRYGYTF	TRBD1	NA	TRBV3-1/TRBV3-2	TRBJ1-2
TGCGCCAGCAGCCAAGACAGGGATGAGCAGTACTTC	CASSQDRDEQYF	NA	NA	TRBV4-1	TRBJ2-7
TGCGCCAGCATGGGGGGGACTAGCGGCTACAATGAGCAGTTCTTC	CASMGGTSGYNEQFF	TRBD2	few	TRBV5-1	TRBJ2-1
TGTGCCAGCTCACCCCTTCCTGGACAGGGGGTCTCTGGAAACACCATATATTTT	CASSPLPGQGVSGNTIYF	TRBD1	NA	TRBV18	TRBJ1-3
TGTGCCAGCAGTGGGGTAGCGGGGACGGCAGAGACCCAGTACTTC	CASSGVAGTAETQYF	TRBD2	few	TRBV2	TRBJ2-5
TGTGCCAGCAGCTCCTCTATGAACGTCTACGAGCAGTACTTC	CASSSSMNVYEQYF	NA	many	TRBV3-1/TRBV3-2	TRBJ2-7
TGCGCCAGCAGCCAAGATCCCTTTGAGGGGGGGTCAGATACGCAGTATTTT	CASSQDPFEGGSDTQYF	NA	NA	TRBV4-1	TRBJ2-3
TGCAGCGTTAACGACAGGGCTAACTATGGCTACACCTTC	CSVNDRANYGYTF	TRBD1	NA	TRBV29-1	TRBJ1-2
TGTGCCAGCAGCTTAGGTCCCAGGGGGTCCAGCGAGCAGTACTTC	CASSLGPRGSSEQYF	TRBD1	few	TRBV7-3	TRBJ2-7
TGTGCCAGCAGGCCGACAGGGGGGGGCTACGAGCAGTACTTC	CASRPTGGGYEQYF	TRBD1	NA	TRBV6-5	TRBJ2-7
TGTGCCAGCAGTTCTAGGAAGCAGCCCCAGCATTTT	CASSSRKQPQHF	NA	NA	TRBV12-3/TRBV12-4	TRBJ1-5
TGCGCCAGCAGCTTGTTGGGAGACGTAAAGCAGCCCCAGCATTTT	CASSLLGDVKQPQHF	NA	NA	TRBV5-1	TRBJ1-5
TGCGCCAGCAGCTTGGGGGGACAGGGGAACACTGAAGCTTTCTTT	CASSLGGQGNTEAFF	TRBD1	NA	TRBV5-1	TRBJ1-1
TGCAGCGTGCCCCAGACAGGGGGCGCGCGGGAAAAACTGTTTTTT	CSVPQTGGAREKLFF	TRBD1	NA	TRBV29-1	TRBJ1-4
TGCGCCAGCAGCCAAGATCTCCGTGATAGCTCGCAGTATTTT	CASSQDLRDSSQYF	NA	NA	TRBV4-1	TRBJ2-3
TGTGCCAGCAGCTTATCGGGCGGGCGAACCCCCTACGAGCAGTACTTC	CASSLSGGRTPYEQYF	NA	NA	TRBV7-9	TRBJ2-7
TGTGCCAGCAGCTTGGAGGGGGCCGTGGGTACGCAGTATTTT	CASSLEGAVGTQYF	TRBD1	NA	TRBV5-5	TRBJ2-3
TGTGCCATCAGTGAGACCCAGGAGGCCTACGAGCAGTACTTC	CAISETQEAYEQYF	NA	NA	TRBV10-3	TRBJ2-7
TGTGCCAGCACGGGGGGAAACACCATATATTTT	CASTGGNTIYF	NA	NA	TRBV6-5	TRBJ1-3
TGTGCCAGCAGTGAAAATGGGGCAGCCACTGAAGCTTTCTTT	CASSENGAATEAFF	NA	NA	TRBV6-1	TRBJ1-1
TGTGCCAGCAGCCCCAGGGAAGGGTGGGTGAACACTGAAGCTTTCTTT	CASSPREGWVNTEAFF	NA	NA	TRBV3-1/TRBV3-2	TRBJ1-1
TGTGCCAGCGGCATGGGCTTTGAGCCCCAGCATTTT	CASGMGFEPQHF	NA	NA	TRBV2	TRBJ1-5
TGTGCCAGCAGCTTATTTTCGGGGTCCTCTGGAAACACCATATATTTT	CASSLFSGSSGNTIYF	NA	NA	TRBV5-4	TRBJ1-3
TGTGCCAGCAGCCATAACAGGGGAAACGAAAAACTGTTTTTT	CASSHNRGNEKLFF	TRBD1	NA	TRBV7-9	TRBJ1-4
TGTGCCAGCAGTTTAGGAGGGGGCGGGTTCAATCAGCCCCAGCATTTT	CASSLGGGGFNQPQHF	TRBD1	NA	TRBV28	TRBJ1-5
TGTGCCAGTAGTGTAAGACAGTACTATGGCTACACCTTC	CASSVRQYYGYTF	NA	NA	TRBV19	TRBJ1-2
TGTGCCAGCAGCCAAGATATGGGGGGTGGCTACACCTTC	CASSQDMGGGYTF	NA	NA	TRBV4-2	TRBJ1-2
TGCGCCAGCAGCGACGGAGGGGATACGCAGTATTTT	CASSDGGDTQYF	NA	NA	TRBV4-1	TRBJ2-3
TGTGCCAGCAGCGATCCGGGACTAGCGGGGGGGCATCAAGAGACCCAGTACTTC	CASSDPGLAGGHQETQYF	TRBD2	NA	TRBV6-4	TRBJ2-5
TGTGCCAGCACCTTGAAATCCAGGGATTATGGCTACACCTTC	CASTLKSRDYGYTF	NA	few	TRBV9	TRBJ1-2
TGCGCCAGCAGCCTTCTAGCGGGGGGGCCAGATACGCAGTATTTT	CASSLLAGGPDTQYF	TRBD2	NA	TRBV4-1	TRBJ2-3
TGTGCCAGCAGCCAAGTAGGCTCAGGGGACAGCACTGAAGCTTTCTTT	CASSQVGSGDSTEAFF	TRBD1	NA	TRBV3-1/TRBV3-2	TRBJ1-1
TGTGCCATCAGGGGTACAGGGTTGGATACCGGGGAGCTGTTTTTT	CAIRGTGLDTGELFF	NA	NA	TRBV10-3	TRBJ2-2
TGTGCCAGCAGTTTCGACAGGGAGTTGGCCGGGGAGCTGTTTTTT	CASSFDRELAGELFF	TRBD1	NA	TRBV6-5	TRBJ2-2
TGTGCCTGGAGTCCGGGACAGCCCTATCAGCCCCAGCATTTT	CAWSPGQPYQPQHF	TRBD1	NA	TRBV30	TRBJ1-5
TGTGCCAGCAGCTTGGATCCGTCGAATGAGCAGTTCTTC	CASSLDPSNEQFF	NA	NA	TRBV5-4	TRBJ2-1
TGTGCCACCAGTGCCTACCGGGACAACCCTTACGAGCAGTACTTC	CATSAYRDNPYEQYF	NA	NA	TRBV24-1	TRBJ2-7